The entry below describes one T cell receptor beta chain. The antigen remains unidentified. This CDR3 is built from 14 residues. J gave up 2 bases and V 10 bases, and 6 bases lay outside the gene matches. In germline, CDR1 is ENHRY, CDR2 SYGVKD. This sample was taken from a study of T cells after posttransplantation cyclophosphamide. Findings and caveats of the study: Tissue-infiltrating T cells from skin or gut overlapped little with blood T cells. TRB clonality was highly associated with recipient CMV seropositivity and reactivation.

Sequencing was performed with immunoSEQ multiplex PCR; in TCRdb, only in-frame clones are kept and a portion is missing. This table holds over 20,000 clones, nearly 99% found once. On the day of bone marrow donation, the related graft donor provided peripheral blood. The sample comprised naive CD8+ T cells sorted from PBMCs. This sequence joins TRBV10-3 and TRBJ2-2, with TRBD2 matching over 8 bases. The clonotype was recovered from a man aged 40-49 years in good health, CMV-negative, and a related stem cell transplant donor. The CDR3 sequence: CATKRERNTGELFF. For the CDR3, the DNA is TGTGCCACAAAGCGGGAGCGAAACACCGGGGAGCTGTTTTTT.